The T cell receptor beta chain described here comes from a study of identical twins. With 3 bases clipped from V and 4 bases from J, the junction kept 7 bases outside the gene matches. Per germline, CDR1 MRHNA and CDR2 SNTAGT. The CDR3 covers 15 residues. TCRdb reprocessed the 5' RACE reads with MiXCR, giving one entry per CDR3 protein. The sample holds a few hundred thousand distinct CDR3 sequences, 12% seen once. In its sample, this clonotype was seen a few times. Separately, the same data were catalogued under a study of yellow fever vaccine responses in identical twins.

This sequence was found in a woman aged 18-29 years in good health. The genes are TRBV6-4 and TRBJ1-1; 8 bases align to TRBD1. The sequencing input was memory (CD45RO+) T cells sorted from blood. DNA of the CDR3: TGTGCCAGCAGTGAAAAACAGGGGGGGGTCACTGAAGCTTTCTTT. Residues: CASSEKQGGVTEAFF.